This T cell receptor beta chain was identified during a study of blood T cell repertoires in COVID-19. Across the whole study: Both acute and convalescent COVID-19 samples were obtained from the United States, Italy and Spain. From T cells, B-cell-depleted T cells, or PBMCs came the material, which was cDNA or gDNA.

Authors' analysis steps: Estimation of nucleated cell counts was performed using reference gene primer amplification. Produced via immunoSEQ multiplex PCR; TCRdb's table is partial and in-frame only. That table gives V, J and clone size, and the DNA gave D and trimming. The sample includes approximately 44,000 clones, under 85% seen only once; the top ten take 30% to 35%. J lost 3 bases, V lost 5 bases, and 10 bases had no gene match. Germline CDR1 reads MNHEY; CDR2 reads SVGAGI. The CDR3 is 15 amino acids. Sequencing was performed on peripheral blood. This receptor was taken from a woman over 75 with acute or convalescent COVID-19. The chain uses TRBV6-5 and TRBJ2-7, with 7 bases that match TRBD1. The CDR3 nucleotides read TGTGCCAGCAGTCTCCAGGGGGTCCGGGACTACGAGCAGTACTTC. Translation: CASSLQGVRDYEQYF.